Listed below are T cell receptor beta chains from one sample, sequenced in a study of T cell changes during pregnancy in multiple sclerosis. The protocol was immunoSEQ multiplex PCR, while the TCRdb copy is restricted to in-frame clones and leaves out a portion. This table has more than 45,000 clones, around 92% appearing once. The sequences come from CD4+ T cells from peripheral blood mononuclear cells, collected after pregnancy. Receptors originate from a female donor with multiple sclerosis, enrolled in a pregnancy study. CDR3s include the opening cysteine and the closing phenylalanine or tryptophan. The order of the fields is V gene, clone size, J gene, D gene, CDR3 DNA, CDR3 protein. A D gene is named only where the DNA matches it firmly. Only part of the rows carry a size: once, few, many, or a class if the clone is expanded.

v_call: TRBV28; clone_size: -; j_call: TRBJ2-7; d_call: TRBD2; cdr3_nt: TGTGCCAGCAGCTCCCGGGGAGCGGGAGGGTACGAGCAGTACTTC; cdr3_aa: CASSSRGAGGYEQYF
v_call: TRBV29-1; clone_size: -; j_call: TRBJ2-7; d_call: TRBD2; cdr3_nt: TGCAGCGCCGGCTCTGGGACTAGCGGGAGTCGCGAGCAGTACTTC; cdr3_aa: CSAGSGTSGSREQYF
v_call: TRBV4-3; clone_size: -; j_call: TRBJ2-1; d_call: TRBD2; cdr3_nt: TGCGCCAGCAGCCAAGTTTCTAGCGGATACAATGAGCAGTTCTTC; cdr3_aa: CASSQVSSGYNEQFF
v_call: TRBV7-9; clone_size: -; j_call: TRBJ1-3; d_call: -; cdr3_nt: TGTGCCAGCAGCTTAGGGGAGGGGAACACCATATATTTT; cdr3_aa: CASSLGEGNTIYF
v_call: TRBV9; clone_size: -; j_call: TRBJ1-3; d_call: TRBD1; cdr3_nt: TGTGCCAGCAGCGTAACAGGGGGATTAGGAAACACCATATATTTT; cdr3_aa: CASSVTGGLGNTIYF
v_call: TRBV7-6; clone_size: -; j_call: TRBJ2-2; d_call: TRBD1; cdr3_nt: TGTGCCAGCAGCTTAGGACAGGGAATTACCGGGGAGCTGTTTTTT; cdr3_aa: CASSLGQGITGELFF
v_call: TRBV6-5; clone_size: -; j_call: TRBJ2-7; d_call: -; cdr3_nt: TGTGCCAGCAGTTACGGCGGCCCCGGCTACGAGCAGTACTTC; cdr3_aa: CASSYGGPGYEQYF
v_call: TRBV13; clone_size: few; j_call: TRBJ1-2; d_call: -; cdr3_nt: TGTGCCAGCAGCGGGGATTTCCGGACAGCGTATGGCTACACCTTC; cdr3_aa: CASSGDFRTAYGYTF
v_call: TRBV5-4; clone_size: -; j_call: TRBJ2-5; d_call: TRBD2; cdr3_nt: TGTGCCAGCAGCTTGGGACTAGCGGTAAATGGGACCCAGTACTTC; cdr3_aa: CASSLGLAVNGTQYF
v_call: TRBV5-5; clone_size: -; j_call: TRBJ1-3; d_call: TRBD1; cdr3_nt: TGTGCCAGCAGCCTAGCCACGACAGGGGCGAATGGAAACACCATATATTTT; cdr3_aa: CASSLATTGANGNTIYF
v_call: TRBV19; clone_size: -; j_call: TRBJ2-3; d_call: -; cdr3_nt: TGTGCCAGTAGTCCTGCCGGGAGCACAGATACGCAGTATTTT; cdr3_aa: CASSPAGSTDTQYF
v_call: TRBV19; clone_size: -; j_call: TRBJ2-1; d_call: TRBD1; cdr3_nt: TGTGCCAGTAGTCCCGACAGGGGGATCTACAATGAGCAGTTCTTC; cdr3_aa: CASSPDRGIYNEQFF
v_call: TRBV7-9; clone_size: -; j_call: TRBJ2-1; d_call: TRBD2; cdr3_nt: TGTGCCAGCAGCCCCCCTCTAGCGGCTACAAATGAGCAGTTCTTC; cdr3_aa: CASSPPLAATNEQFF
v_call: TRBV2; clone_size: -; j_call: TRBJ2-6; d_call: -; cdr3_nt: TGTGCCAGCAGAACGGTCGTCTCTGGGGCCAACGTCCTGACTTTC; cdr3_aa: CASRTVVSGANVLTF
v_call: TRBV29-1; clone_size: -; j_call: TRBJ2-3; d_call: -; cdr3_nt: TGCAGCGTCGCTGACAGTACCAGCACAGATACGCAGTATTTT; cdr3_aa: CSVADSTSTDTQYF
v_call: TRBV2; clone_size: once; j_call: TRBJ2-7; d_call: TRBD2; cdr3_nt: TGTGCCAGCAGTGATCCTAGCGGTTATACCTACGAGCAGTACTTC; cdr3_aa: CASSDPSGYTYEQYF
v_call: TRBV5-1; clone_size: -; j_call: TRBJ2-1; d_call: -; cdr3_nt: TGCGCCAGCAGCAAGACAGTCGAGCAGTTCTTC; cdr3_aa: CASSKTVEQFF
v_call: TRBV28; clone_size: -; j_call: TRBJ2-7; d_call: -; cdr3_nt: TGTGCCAGCAGCCCTGACAGGAGCTCCTACGAGCAGTACTTC; cdr3_aa: CASSPDRSSYEQYF
v_call: TRBV28; clone_size: -; j_call: TRBJ2-7; d_call: -; cdr3_nt: TGTGCCAGCATTAGCGGACTACCCGTCTACGAGCAGTACTTC; cdr3_aa: CASISGLPVYEQYF
v_call: TRBV9; clone_size: -; j_call: TRBJ2-3; d_call: -; cdr3_nt: TGTGCCAGCAGCGTAGAAAGTAGTACCCTCACAGATACGCAGTATTTT; cdr3_aa: CASSVESSTLTDTQYF
v_call: TRBV7-9; clone_size: -; j_call: TRBJ1-2; d_call: -; cdr3_nt: TGTGCCAGCAGCTTAGACCTCCTACAGGGAGTCTATGGCTACACCTTC; cdr3_aa: CASSLDLLQGVYGYTF
v_call: TRBV7-2; clone_size: -; j_call: TRBJ2-7; d_call: -; cdr3_nt: TGTGCCAGCAGGACAGGTTACTCCTACGAGCAGTACTTC; cdr3_aa: CASRTGYSYEQYF
v_call: TRBV5-4; clone_size: -; j_call: TRBJ2-5; d_call: -; cdr3_nt: TGTGCCAGCAGCTTGGGGGAGGACAGGTCGGAGACCCAGTACTTC; cdr3_aa: CASSLGEDRSETQYF
v_call: TRBV23-1; clone_size: -; j_call: TRBJ1-3; d_call: -; cdr3_nt: TGCGCCAGCAGTCAATCCCCCCGAGGGGACTCCTCTGGAAACACCATATATTTT; cdr3_aa: CASSQSPRGDSSGNTIYF
v_call: TRBV7-6; clone_size: -; j_call: TRBJ2-7; d_call: TRBD2; cdr3_nt: TGTGCCAGCAGCTCCCGGACTAGCGGACTCAGCCGATCCTACGAGCAGTACTTC; cdr3_aa: CASSSRTSGLSRSYEQYF
v_call: TRBV7-6; clone_size: -; j_call: TRBJ2-3; d_call: -; cdr3_nt: TGTGCCAGCAGCTTAGTTTCAGGGCTATTGCGCACAGATACGCAGTATTTT; cdr3_aa: CASSLVSGLLRTDTQYF
v_call: TRBV7-9; clone_size: -; j_call: TRBJ2-1; d_call: TRBD2; cdr3_nt: TGTGCCAGCAGCCCGCTAGCGGGAGGCTCCTACAATGAGCAGTTCTTC; cdr3_aa: CASSPLAGGSYNEQFF
v_call: TRBV6-1; clone_size: -; j_call: TRBJ1-4; d_call: -; cdr3_nt: TGTGCCAGCAGTCCCAAGACAGTCCCAAATGAAAAACTGTTTTTT; cdr3_aa: CASSPKTVPNEKLFF
v_call: TRBV4-1; clone_size: -; j_call: TRBJ2-1; d_call: TRBD2; cdr3_nt: TGCGCCAGCAGCCAAGTCGGGGGACTAGCGTTAAATGAGCAGTTCTTC; cdr3_aa: CASSQVGGLALNEQFF
v_call: TRBV18; clone_size: -; j_call: TRBJ2-7; d_call: TRBD1; cdr3_nt: TGTGCCAGCTCACGGACAGGGAACTACGAGCAGTACTTC; cdr3_aa: CASSRTGNYEQYF
v_call: TRBV7-9; clone_size: -; j_call: TRBJ2-5; d_call: TRBD2; cdr3_nt: TGTGCCAGCAGCTCTACGGATAGCGGGAGAGCGAAGACCCAGTACTTC; cdr3_aa: CASSSTDSGRAKTQYF